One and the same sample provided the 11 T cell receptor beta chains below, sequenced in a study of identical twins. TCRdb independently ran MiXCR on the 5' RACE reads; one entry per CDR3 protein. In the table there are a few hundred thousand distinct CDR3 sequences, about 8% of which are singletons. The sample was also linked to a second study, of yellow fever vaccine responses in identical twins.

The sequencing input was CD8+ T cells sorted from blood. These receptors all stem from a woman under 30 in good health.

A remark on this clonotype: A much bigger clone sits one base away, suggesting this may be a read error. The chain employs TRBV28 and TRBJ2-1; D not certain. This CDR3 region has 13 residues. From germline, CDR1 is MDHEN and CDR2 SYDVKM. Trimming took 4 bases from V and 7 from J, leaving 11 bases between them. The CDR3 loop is CASSSALQNEQFF. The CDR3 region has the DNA TGTGCCAGCAGTTCGGCTCTCCAGAATGAGCAGTTCTTC.

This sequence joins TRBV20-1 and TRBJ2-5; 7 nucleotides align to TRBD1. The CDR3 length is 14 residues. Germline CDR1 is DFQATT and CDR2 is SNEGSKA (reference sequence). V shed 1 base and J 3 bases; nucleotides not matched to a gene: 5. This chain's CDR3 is CSARADRVEETQYF. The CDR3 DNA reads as TGCAGTGCTAGAGCAGACAGGGTAGAAGAGACCCAGTACTTC.

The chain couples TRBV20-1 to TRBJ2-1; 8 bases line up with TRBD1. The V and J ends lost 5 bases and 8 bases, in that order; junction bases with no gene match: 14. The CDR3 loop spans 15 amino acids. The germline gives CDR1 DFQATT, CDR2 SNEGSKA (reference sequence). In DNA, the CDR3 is TGCAGTGCTTCCCCAGGGGGCTTAACACTCGATGAGCAGTTCTTC. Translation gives CSASPGGLTLDEQFF.

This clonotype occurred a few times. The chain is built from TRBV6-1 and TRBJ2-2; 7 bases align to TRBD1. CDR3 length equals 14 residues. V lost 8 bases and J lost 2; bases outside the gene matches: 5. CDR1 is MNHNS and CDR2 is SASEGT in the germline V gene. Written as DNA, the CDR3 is TGTGCCAGCGCAGGACAGGATAACACCGGGGAGCTGTTTTTT. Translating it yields CASAGQDNTGELFF.

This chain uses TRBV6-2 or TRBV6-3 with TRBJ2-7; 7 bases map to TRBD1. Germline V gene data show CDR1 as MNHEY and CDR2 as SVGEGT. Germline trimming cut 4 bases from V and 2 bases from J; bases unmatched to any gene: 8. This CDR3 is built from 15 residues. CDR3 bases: TGTGCCAGCAGTTTCGCCGGGACAGCAGCCTACGAGCAGTACTTC. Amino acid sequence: CASSFAGTAAYEQYF.

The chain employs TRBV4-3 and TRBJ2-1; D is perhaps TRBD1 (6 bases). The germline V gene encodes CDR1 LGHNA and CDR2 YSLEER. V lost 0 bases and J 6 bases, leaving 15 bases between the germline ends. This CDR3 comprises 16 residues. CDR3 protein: CASSQDHWGLFNEQFF. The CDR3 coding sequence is TGCGCCAGCAGCCAAGATCATTGGGGGCTTTTCAATGAGCAGTTCTTC.

Here the CDR3 DNA reads TGTGCCAGCAGAATAGGACAGGGCCCTCCCGGGGCCAACGTCCTGACTTTC. Amino acids: CASRIGQGPPGANVLTF. The chain has TRBV25-1 and TRBJ2-6, with TRBD1 identical over 8 bases. Trimming cost V 6 bases and J 4 bases; bases outside gene matches: 11. This CDR3 comprises 17 residues. Germline CDR1 reads MGHDK; CDR2 reads SYGVNS.

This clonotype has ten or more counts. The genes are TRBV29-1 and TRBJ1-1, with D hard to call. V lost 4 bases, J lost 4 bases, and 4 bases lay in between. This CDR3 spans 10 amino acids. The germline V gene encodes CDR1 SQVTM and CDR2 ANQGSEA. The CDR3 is CSVVSTEAFF. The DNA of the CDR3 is TGCAGCGTTGTAAGCACTGAAGCTTTCTTT. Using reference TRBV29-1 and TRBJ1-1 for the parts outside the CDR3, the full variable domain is SAVISQKPSRDICQRGTSLTIQCQVDSQVTMMFWYRQQPGQSLTLIATANQGSEATYESGFVIDKFPISRPNLTFSTLTVSNMSPEDSSIYLCSVVSTEAFFGQGTRLTVV.

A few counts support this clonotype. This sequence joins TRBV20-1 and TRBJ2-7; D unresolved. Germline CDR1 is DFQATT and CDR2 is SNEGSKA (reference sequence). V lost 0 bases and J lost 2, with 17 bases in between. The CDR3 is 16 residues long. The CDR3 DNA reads TGCAGTGCTAGAGACGCTGGCGGAAGGTCGCCCTACGAGCAGTACTTC. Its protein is CSARDAGGRSPYEQYF.

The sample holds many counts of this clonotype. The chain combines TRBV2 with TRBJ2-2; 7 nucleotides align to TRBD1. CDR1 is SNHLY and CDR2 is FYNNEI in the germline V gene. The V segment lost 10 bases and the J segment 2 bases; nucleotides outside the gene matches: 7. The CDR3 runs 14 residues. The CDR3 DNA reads TGTGCCACAGAGGACAGGCCTAACACCGGGGAGCTGTTTTTT. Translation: CATEDRPNTGELFF.

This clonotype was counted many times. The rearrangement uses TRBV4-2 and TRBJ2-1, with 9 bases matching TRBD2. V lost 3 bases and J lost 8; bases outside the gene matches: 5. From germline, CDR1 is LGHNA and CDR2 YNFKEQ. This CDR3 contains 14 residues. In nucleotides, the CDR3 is TGTGCCAGCAGCCAGCGGGAGGGCCGGGATGAGCAGTTCTTC. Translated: CASSQREGRDEQFF.